A single sample gave rise to the 24 T cell receptor beta chains below, sequenced in a study of neurological immune-mediated disorders. TCRdb re-called the 5' RACE reads with MiXCR, one entry per CDR3 protein. Counted here are fewer than 25,000 distinct CDR3 sequences, around 9.3% occurring once; the ten biggest clones make up less than 25%. The sequenced material came from PBMCs. The receptors were gathered from an older woman with HTLV-1-associated myelopathy (HAM/TSP).

In its sample, this clonotype was seen many times. The chain's CDR3 is CSARDRGQPQHF. CDR3 bases: TGCAGTGCTAGGGACAGGGGTCAGCCCCAGCATTTT. The rearrangement joins TRBV20-1 to TRBJ1-5; 9 nucleotides line up with TRBD1. J gave up 6 bases and V 3 bases, and 0 bases lay outside the gene matches. CDR3 length equals 12 residues. Germline V gene data show CDR1 as DFQATT and CDR2 as SNEGSKA (reference sequence).

This clonotype came up many times. The CDR3 loop is CAGSSQGLSTDTQYF. The CDR3 DNA reads TGCGCCGGTAGCTCACAGGGACTTAGCACAGATACGCAGTATTTT. The rearrangement links TRBV5-1 to TRBJ2-3, with D perhaps being TRBD1 or TRBD2 (6 bases each). The CDR3 consists of 15 residues. Deletions cut 10 bases from V and 0 bases from J, with 18 bases between. Germline values: CDR1 SGHRS, CDR2 YFSETQ.

This clonotype was recorded many times. The V and J genes are TRBV20-1 and TRBJ1-1; TRBD1 is a possible D gene (6 bases). This CDR3 comprises 14 residues. Germline V gene lookup returns CDR1 DFQATT and CDR2 SNEGSKA (reference sequence). V was shortened by 6 bases and J by 3 bases, with 17 bases between the two germline ends. The DNA of the CDR3 is TGCAGTGCCAACGTGGGGGGCGTGGACACTGAAGCTTTCTTT. This gives the protein CSANVGGVDTEAFF.

This clonotype was counted at least ten times. The chain employs TRBV15 and TRBJ1-4; D is uncertain. This CDR3 is built from 15 residues. The V gene's germline CDR1 is LNHNV and CDR2 YYDKDF (reference sequence). With 0 bases removed from V and 7 bases from J, the gap between germline ends came to 12 bases. The CDR3 DNA reads TGTGCCACCAGCAGAGATAAATCCTTGGGTGAAAAACTGTTTTTT. Encoded protein: CATSRDKSLGEKLFF.

This clonotype appeared a few times. The rearrangement joins TRBV7-2 to TRBJ2-3, with unresolved D. Between the trimmed V and J ends, which lost 1 base and 0 bases, there was a span of 8 bases. CDR1 is SGHTA, CDR2 FQGNSA, per germline. CDR3 size: 15 residues. CDR3 in amino acids: CASSLGQLSTDTQYF. The CDR3 DNA reads TGTGCCAGCAGCTTAGGGCAGCTGAGCACAGATACGCAGTATTTT.

This clonotype was counted many times. The chain couples TRBV5-1 to TRBJ2-2; D ambiguous. The CDR3 is made up of 14 amino acids. V dropped 0 bases and J dropped 5 bases, with 8 bases sitting between them. Germline-derived CDR1 and CDR2 are SGHRS and YFSETQ. CDR3 loop: CASSLDGVTGELFF. DNA of the CDR3: TGCGCCAGCAGCTTGGATGGGGTGACCGGGGAGCTGTTTTTT.

This clonotype has a count of ten or more. The chain recombines TRBV20-1 with TRBJ1-2; D remains ambiguous. V shed 3 bases and J shed 4 bases, with 9 bases lying between them. Germline CDR1 reads DFQATT; CDR2 reads SNEGSKA (reference sequence). This CDR3 has 12 amino acids. In DNA form, the CDR3 reads TGCAGTGCTAGTTCCGCGACCTATGGCTACACCTTC. This translates into CSASSATYGYTF.

This clonotype has a count of ten or more. This chain connects TRBV5-1 to TRBJ1-2; TRBD1 might be the D (5 bases). V lost 0 bases and J 7 bases, leaving 10 bases between the germline ends. Germline-derived CDR1 and CDR2 are SGHRS and YFSETQ. There are 13 residues in the CDR3. Here the CDR3 reads CASSLGQTSGYTF. The CDR3 DNA reads TGCGCCAGCAGCTTGGGACAGACGAGTGGCTACACCTTC.

This clonotype has at least ten counts. The chain links TRBV20-1 to TRBJ1-2, with D tentatively TRBD1 (6 bases). V gave up 3 bases and J gave up 0 bases, with 14 bases separating them. This CDR3 contains 15 residues. CDR1 is DFQATT and CDR2 is SNEGSKA in the germline V gene (reference sequence). The CDR3 DNA follows: TGCAGTGCTAGTGAAGGGGGTTTGACTAACTATGGCTACACCTTC. As protein: CSASEGGLTNYGYTF.

In its sample, this clonotype was seen many times. The chain carries TRBV7-2 and TRBJ1-2; a weak D match, TRBD1 (5 bases). The CDR3 loop spans 16 amino acids. The germline gives CDR1 SGHTA, CDR2 FQGNSA. Trimming cost V 2 bases and J 0 bases, with 13 bases left between them. In DNA form, the CDR3 reads TGTGCCAGCAGCTTATCGGGGCCCTATTCTAACTATGGCTACACCTTC. Its translation is CASSLSGPYSNYGYTF.

The table lists this clonotype with many counts. The V and J genes are TRBV5-1 and TRBJ2-7; D unclear. In germline, CDR1 is SGHRS, CDR2 YFSETQ. The germline V and J ends were trimmed by 0 bases and 11 bases, with 12 bases remaining between them. The CDR3 is made up of 12 amino acids. CDR3 region: CASSLDLPPKYF. CDR3 DNA sequence: TGCGCCAGCAGCTTGGATCTGCCCCCGAAGTACTTC.

This clonotype has at least ten counts. The CDR3 sequence: CASRPYREGGYEQYF. In DNA, the CDR3 is TGCGCCAGCAGGCCTTACAGGGAAGGTGGCTACGAGCAGTACTTC. The rearrangement links TRBV5-1 to TRBJ2-7, with D perhaps matching TRBD1 (6 bases). Germline CDR1 and CDR2: SGHRS and YFSETQ. The CDR3 has 15 residues. Trimming cost V 5 bases and J 3 bases, with 18 bases left between them.

This clonotype came up many times. The gene calls are TRBV7-2 and TRBJ2-7, with D perhaps matching TRBD1 (6 bases). Trimming left V 4 bases short and J 3 bases short, with 13 bases between. The CDR3 loop spans 14 amino acids. Germline assignment: CDR1 SGHTA and CDR2 FQGNSA. The chain's CDR3 is CASSSRTGNYEQYF. The CDR3 DNA sequence: TGTGCCAGCAGCTCGAGAACAGGGAACTACGAGCAGTACTTC.

This clonotype occurred many times. The chain links TRBV20-1 to TRBJ1-4; 7 bases map to TRBD1. This CDR3 has 15 residues. The V segment lost 6 bases and the J segment 4 bases; nucleotides outside the gene matches: 11. Germline V CDR1 and CDR2: DFQATT, SNEGSKA (reference sequence). The CDR3 DNA follows: TGCAGTGCGACCCCCGGGGACAGCAATAATGAAAAACTGTTTTTT. It encodes CSATPGDSNNEKLFF.

The table lists this clonotype with many counts. The gene calls are TRBV5-1 and TRBJ2-5, with a possible D match to TRBD1 (5 bases). From germline, CDR1 is SGHRS and CDR2 YFSETQ. The CDR3 runs 15 residues. With 3 bases removed from V and 0 bases from J, the gap between germline ends came to 12 bases. Here the CDR3 DNA reads TGCGCCAGCAGCTGGCAGGGAAAGTACCAAGAGACCCAGTACTTC. Encoded protein: CASSWQGKYQETQYF.

This clonotype was seen ten or more times. This chain connects TRBV5-6 to TRBJ2-3, with TRBD2 matching over 7 bases. The V and J ends lost 6 bases and 2 bases, in that order; junction bases with no gene match: 12. This CDR3 spans 16 amino acids. Per germline, CDR1 SGHDT and CDR2 YYEEEE. Written as DNA, the CDR3 is TGTGCCAGCACCCGTCGGGCTAGCGGTTACACAGATACGCAGTATTTT. Its protein product is CASTRRASGYTDTQYF.

At least ten counts were recorded for this clonotype. The J gene is TRBJ2-1, the V gene TRBV5-1, with D tentatively TRBD1 (6 bases). V lost 0 bases to trimming and J lost 2 bases, with 9 bases between them. Germline V gene data show CDR1 as SGHRS and CDR2 as YFSETQ. This CDR3 comprises 15 residues. The CDR3 protein is CASSLAAGAYNEQFF. CDR3 nucleotide sequence: TGCGCCAGCAGCTTGGCCGCAGGGGCCTACAATGAGCAGTTCTTC.

In its sample, this clonotype was seen many times. As DNA, the CDR3 is TGTGCCATCAGTGAGTCTGGGGCAGGTTTGGCACCCCTCCACTTT. Amino acid sequence: CAISESGAGLAPLHF. The chain is built from TRBV10-3 and TRBJ1-6; D is perhaps TRBD1 (5 bases). Trimming removed 0 bases at V and 11 bases at J, with 14 bases between. This CDR3 comprises 15 residues. From germline, CDR1 is ENHRY and CDR2 SYGVKD.

This clonotype was counted only a few times. The chain combines TRBV20-1 with TRBJ2-2; D gene uncertain. CDR1 DFQATT and CDR2 SNEGSKA come from the germline V gene (reference sequence). CDR3 length: 14 amino acids. Trimming removed 5 bases from V and 3 bases from J, with 13 bases in between. The CDR3 protein is CSAQYPDHTGELFF. The CDR3 DNA sequence: TGCAGTGCTCAATATCCGGACCACACCGGGGAGCTGTTTTTT.

This clonotype showed up many times. The V call is TRBV20-1, the J call TRBJ1-1; no definite D call. The CDR3 length is 14 residues. Germline-derived CDR1 and CDR2 are DFQATT and SNEGSKA (reference sequence). V shed 1 base and J shed 0 bases, with 9 bases lying between them. The CDR3 DNA is TGCAGTGCTAGAGGTGGGTCATTGAACACTGAAGCTTTCTTT. This encodes CSARGGSLNTEAFF.

This clonotype was counted many times. The chain combines TRBV5-1 with TRBJ1-4; D not certain. Trimming left V 2 bases short and J 7 bases short, with 21 bases between. CDR3 length: 17 residues. CDR1 and CDR2 from the germline V gene are SGHRS and YFSETQ. CDR3 region: CASSFLQNSDGREKLFF. In nucleotides, the CDR3 is TGCGCCAGCAGCTTCCTACAGAACAGTGACGGGCGTGAAAAACTGTTTTTT. Full variable domain (outside the CDR3, taken from reference TRBV5-1 and TRBJ1-4): KAGVTQTPRYLIKTRGQQVTLSCSPISGHRSVSWYQQTPGQGLQFLFEYFSETQRNKGNFPGRFSGRQFSNSRSEMNVSTLELGDSALYLCASSFLQNSDGREKLFFGSGTQLSVL.

This clonotype came up many times. In DNA form, the CDR3 reads TGTGCCAGCTCTCTGGGCGGGGGGGACCCCACAGATACGCAGTATTTT. Translating it yields CASSLGGGDPTDTQYF. The chain is built from TRBV2 and TRBJ2-3; TRBD2 matches at 9 bases. With V trimmed by 8 bases and J by 2 bases, 11 bases remained unmatched. This CDR3 has 16 residues. Germline CDR1 SNHLY, CDR2 FYNNEI.

There are many counts of this clonotype. The chain recombines TRBV19 with TRBJ2-5; TRBD1 matches 8 bases. Looked up from germline, CDR1 is LNHDA and CDR2 is SQIVND (reference sequence). The trim removed 4 bases at V and 1 base at J, leaving 5 bases unmatched. The CDR3 totals 15 residues. CDR3 amino acids: CASSRTGGTQETQYF. The DNA for the CDR3 is TGTGCCAGTAGTAGAACAGGGGGGACCCAAGAGACCCAGTACTTC.

This clonotype was detected many times. This chain links TRBV3-1 with TRBJ1-6; no clear D. V was cut by 4 bases and J by 7 bases, with 14 bases left in between. Germline lookup yields CDR1 LGHDT and CDR2 YNNKEL (reference sequence). The CDR3 extends over 15 amino acids. CDR3 DNA sequence: TGTGCCAGCAGCCCCTCAAGGAGGACCAATTCACCCCTCCACTTT. Its translation: CASSPSRRTNSPLHF.